The 30 T cell receptor beta chains below all came from one sample that was sequenced in a study of T cell responses to AZD1222 COVID-19 vaccine. This table comes from immunoSEQ multiplex PCR, and its TCRdb copy is limited to in-frame clones, with some not included. This table has some 120,000 clones, approximately 90% appearing once. The specimen was peripheral blood, collected on day 0 of AZD1222 vaccination. The receptors were gathered from an adult in good health.

The rearrangement uses TRBV27 and TRBJ1-4; D perhaps matches TRBD1 (5 bases). The germline CDR1 and CDR2 sequences are MNHEY and SMNVEV (reference sequence). The CDR3 consists of 13 residues. V lost 8 bases and J lost 8, with 15 bases in between. The CDR3 is CASAGTPREKLFF. The CDR3 DNA is TGTGCCAGCGCCGGGACCCCGAGGGAAAAACTGTTTTTT.

The chain couples TRBV25-1 to TRBJ2-3; 11 bases agree with TRBD2. CDR3 length: 17 residues. The junction had 6 bases not matched to a gene; V was cut back by 3 bases and J by 1 base. Germline CDR1 MGHDK, CDR2 SYGVNS. The DNA for the CDR3 is TGTGCCAGCAGTGACTCTAGCGGGAGGATGGGCACAGATACGCAGTATTTT. Translation gives CASSDSSGRMGTDTQYF.

V is TRBV19 and J is TRBJ2-1; TRBD1 is a possible D gene (6 bases). The length of the CDR3 is 16 residues. Germline-derived CDR1 and CDR2 are LNHDA and SQIVND (reference sequence). The ends were cut back, 3 bases at V and 4 bases at J, with 16 bases in the middle. The CDR3 loop reads CASSILWGQGYNEQFF. CDR3 DNA: TGTGCCAGTAGTATCCTTTGGGGGCAGGGTTACAATGAGCAGTTCTTC.

CDR3 in DNA: TGTGCCAGCAGCTCAGGGGAGGGAAACATTCAGTACTTC. This codes for CASSSGEGNIQYF. The rearrangement links TRBV5-4 to TRBJ2-4; tentatively, D is TRBD2 (7 bases). This CDR3 is 13 amino acids long. Germline V lookup: CDR1 SGHNT, CDR2 YYREEE (reference sequence). V gave up 3 bases and J gave up 6 bases, with 10 bases separating them.

This chain links TRBV10-1 with TRBJ2-7; D is perhaps TRBD1 (6 bases). This CDR3 comprises 15 residues. V lost 4 bases and J 5 bases, leaving 18 bases between the germline ends. Germline CDR1 and CDR2: WNHNN and SYGVQD (reference sequence). The CDR3 loop reads CASSGQLAGDHEQYF. The CDR3 coding sequence is TGCGCCAGCAGTGGCCAGTTGGCAGGGGACCACGAGCAGTACTTC.

The chain recombines TRBV7-9 with TRBJ1-5, with 9 bases that match TRBD1. Losses at the gene ends were 4 bases for V and 0 bases for J; bases not matched to a gene: 1. The CDR3 spans 15 residues. Germline assignment: CDR1 SEHNR and CDR2 FQNEAQ (reference sequence). The CDR3 DNA is TGTGCCAGCAGCTGGGACAGGGATAGCAATCAGCCCCAGCATTTT. This encodes CASSWDRDSNQPQHF.

The genes are TRBV7-9 and TRBJ2-3; D is perhaps TRBD2 (6 bases). V lost 0 bases and J 3 bases, leaving 10 bases between the germline ends. Germline V gives CDR1 SEHNR, CDR2 FQNEAQ (reference sequence). CDR3 size: 15 residues. CDR3 DNA sequence: TGTGCCAGCAGCTTAGCTGGGGGGAGAACAGATACGCAGTATTTT. Its translation: CASSLAGGRTDTQYF.

This clone was seen only a few times. This chain's CDR3 is CASSLGRNTNEKLFF. The CDR3 coding sequence is TGTGCCAGCAGCTTGGGGCGTAACACTAATGAAAAACTGTTTTTT. The V gene is TRBV5-5, the J gene TRBJ1-4; D call uncertain. Germline V gene data show CDR1 as SGHKS and CDR2 as YYEKEE (reference sequence). The CDR3 is 15 residues long. V shed 0 bases and J shed 2 bases, with 8 bases lying between them.

The rearrangement uses TRBV19 and TRBJ1-5; 7 nucleotides align to TRBD1. The CDR3 loop spans 13 amino acids. V dropped 7 bases and J dropped 8; count of bases not matched to a gene: 8. Germline V gives CDR1 LNHDA, CDR2 SQIVND (reference sequence). The CDR3 sequence: CASKGAGGEPQHF. The CDR3 DNA sequence: TGTGCCAGTAAGGGGGCAGGGGGTGAGCCCCAGCATTTT.

CDR3 coding DNA: TGTGCCAGCAGTTTGAAGGCGTGGACTAGCGACTACAATGAGCAGTTCTTC. Translating it yields CASSLKAWTSDYNEQFF. V and J are TRBV28 and TRBJ2-1; TRBD2 aligns across 9 bases. V lost 3 bases, J lost 3 bases, and 9 bases stayed unmatched. Germline CDR1 MDHEN, CDR2 SYDVKM. This CDR3 is 17 amino acids long.

The V call is TRBV5-1, the J call TRBJ2-5, with 9 bases fitting TRBD2. Germline trimming cut 7 bases from V and 4 bases from J; bases unmatched to any gene: 8. Looked up from germline, CDR1 is SGHRS and CDR2 is YFSETQ. There are 14 residues in the CDR3. CDR3 in amino acids: CASSGVAGVETQYF. The CDR3 DNA reads TGCGCCAGCTCCGGGGTAGCGGGAGTAGAGACCCAGTACTTC.

The genes are TRBV18 and TRBJ1-2; a possible D gene is TRBD1 (5 bases). Germline-derived CDR1 and CDR2 are KGHSH and LQKENI. V was clipped by 1 base and J by 6 bases, with 18 bases between them. This CDR3 is 16 amino acids long. CDR3: CASSPLRGRGIHGYTF. DNA of the CDR3: TGTGCCAGCTCACCACTTAGGGGACGGGGAATTCATGGCTACACCTTC.

This clone showed up just once. The chain recombines TRBV18 with TRBJ1-2; 9 nucleotides match TRBD1. J gave up 6 bases and V 3 bases, and 11 bases lay outside the gene matches. Germline loops: CDR1 KGHSH, CDR2 LQKENI. This CDR3 spans 16 amino acids. In DNA, the CDR3 is TGTGCCAGCTCACCCCGGACGGACAGGGGAAGCGATGGCTACACCTTC. Encoded protein: CASSPRTDRGSDGYTF. The variable domain in full, completed from reference TRBV18 and TRBJ1-2, reads NAGVMQNPRHLVRRRGQEARLRCSPMKGHSHVYWYRQLPEEGLKFMVYLQKENIIDESGMPKERFSAEFPKEGPSILRIQQVVRGDSAAYFCASSPRTDRGSDGYTFGSGTRLTVV.

The genes are TRBV9 and TRBJ1-2, with unresolved D. Germline V gene sequence: CDR1 SGDLS, CDR2 YYNGEE. The CDR3 loop spans 13 amino acids. V was trimmed by 7 bases and J by 6 bases, leaving 16 bases between them. The CDR3, as DNA: TGTGCCAGCTTTAATCTAAAAAGGCATGGCTACACCTTC. Protein sequence: CASFNLKRHGYTF.

This chain connects TRBV18 to TRBJ2-1; TRBD2 matches at 10 bases. Trimming took 3 bases from V and 6 from J; bases not matched to a gene: 17. The germline CDR1 and CDR2 sequences are KGHSH and LQKENI. The CDR3 length is 19 residues. The CDR3 loop reads CASSPEKASGREVSNEQFF. DNA of the CDR3: TGTGCCAGCTCACCGGAGAAGGCGAGCGGGAGGGAAGTTAGCAATGAGCAGTTCTTC.

This clone showed up just once. The DNA of the CDR3 is TGTGCCAGCAGCTATTACAATGAGCAGTTCTTC. It codes for CASSYYNEQFF. The V and J genes are TRBV27 and TRBJ2-1, with D unresolved. The CDR3 spans 11 residues. V was clipped by 6 bases and J by 4 bases, with 4 bases between them. CDR1 and CDR2 (germline): MNHEY, SMNVEV (reference sequence).

The chain employs TRBV5-1 and TRBJ2-4; D is ambiguous. Trimming removed 0 bases from V and 6 bases from J, with 7 bases in between. The CDR3 has 13 amino acids. CDR1 is SGHRS and CDR2 is YFSETQ in the germline V gene. The CDR3 bases are TGCGCCAGCAGCTTGGTTCCCGGAAACATTCAGTACTTC. Protein: CASSLVPGNIQYF.

The J gene is TRBJ1-5, the V gene TRBV9; D perhaps matches TRBD1 (5 bases). This CDR3 has 14 residues. V was pared by 3 bases and J by 0 bases, with 7 bases between. Germline CDR1 is SGDLS and CDR2 is YYNGEE. Here the CDR3 reads CASSAQGSNQPQHF. CDR3 DNA: TGTGCCAGCAGCGCCCAGGGTAGCAATCAGCCCCAGCATTTT.

CDR3 bases: TGTGCCAGCAGCCGAGGACAGGAGCCCTATGGCTACACCTTC. Protein product: CASSRGQEPYGYTF. The V call is TRBV6-1, the J call TRBJ1-2; 7 positions agree with TRBD1. CDR3 size: 14 residues. V gave up 6 bases and J gave up 4 bases; unmatched junction bases: 8. Germline V lookup: CDR1 MNHNS, CDR2 SASEGT.

The chain recombines TRBV15 with TRBJ2-7, with 8 bases identical to TRBD1. Trimming took 0 bases from V and 6 from J; bases not matched to a gene: 7. This CDR3 region has 15 residues. The V gene's germline CDR1 is LNHNV and CDR2 YYDKDF (reference sequence). The CDR3 nucleotides are TGTGCCACCAGCAGAGACCAGGGGGCAGTTACCGAGCAGTACTTC. Translated: CATSRDQGAVTEQYF. Drawing the rest from reference TRBV15 and TRBJ2-7, the complete variable domain is DAMVIQNPRYQVTQFGKPVTLSCSQTLNHNVMYWYQQKSSQAPKLLFHYYDKDFNNEADTPDNFQSRRPNTSFCFLDIRSPGLGDTAMYLCATSRDQGAVTEQYFGPGTRLTVT.

The chain uses TRBV6-5 and TRBJ2-7; 10 bases align to TRBD1. V lost 2 bases to trimming and J lost 7 bases; unmatched junction nucleotides: 11. The CDR3 runs 16 residues. CDR1 MNHEY and CDR2 SVGAGI come from the germline V gene. The CDR3 sequence is CASSYGGQGRMNEQYF. DNA for the CDR3: TGTGCCAGCAGTTACGGGGGACAGGGGCGGATGAATGAGCAGTACTTC.

This clone was detected only a few times. The rearrangement links TRBV11-2 to TRBJ1-4; D is unclear. The CDR3 sequence is 14 residues long. The germline V and J ends were trimmed by 0 bases and 8 bases, with 10 bases remaining between them. Germline CDR1 is SGHAT and CDR2 is FQNNGV. Written as DNA, the CDR3 is TGTGCCAGCAGCTTAGACGCCCTTTACGAAAAACTGTTTTTT. This translates into CASSLDALYEKLFF.

This clone came up a few times. The rearrangement joins TRBV6-4 to TRBJ2-1, with TRBD2 matching over 12 bases. The V gene end was trimmed by 0 bases and the J gene end by 6 bases; junction bases not matched to a gene: 0. Germline lookup yields CDR1 MRHNA and CDR2 SNTAGT. There are 15 residues in the CDR3. The CDR3 reads CASSDSTSGSNEQFF. The CDR3 DNA reads as TGTGCCAGCAGTGACTCGACTAGCGGGAGCAATGAGCAGTTCTTC.

The sample holds a few counts of this clone. The J gene is TRBJ2-1, the V gene TRBV9; the D is unclear. The CDR3 totals 13 residues. The ends were cut back, 3 bases at V and 9 bases at J, with 13 bases in the middle. Germline CDR1 and CDR2: SGDLS and YYNGEE. The CDR3 bases are TGTGCCAGCAGCGCCTTAGAGTATGGTGAGCAGTTCTTC. Residues: CASSALEYGEQFF.

The gene calls are TRBV5-8 and TRBJ2-5; 8 nucleotides agree with TRBD1. V dropped 4 bases and J dropped 8; count of bases not matched to a gene: 19. The V gene's germline CDR1 is SGHTS and CDR2 YDEGEE. CDR3 length: 17 residues. CDR3 sequence reads: CASSPTGAGGDLETQYF. The CDR3 DNA is TGTGCCAGCAGCCCTACCGGAGCAGGGGGCGATCTGGAAACCCAGTACTTC.

The rearrangement uses TRBV24-1 and TRBJ2-3, with TRBD1 identical over 9 bases. With V trimmed by 4 bases and J by 7 bases, 5 bases remained unmatched. Germline assignment: CDR1 KGHDR and CDR2 SFDVKD. This CDR3 contains 14 residues. The CDR3 protein is CATSDQGQGNTQYF. DNA for the CDR3: TGTGCCACCAGTGACCAGGGACAGGGAAATACGCAGTATTTT.

The chain carries TRBV30 and TRBJ2-7; D is uncertain. Trimming left V 4 bases short and J 3 bases short, with 1 base between. Germline V lookup: CDR1 GTSNPN, CDR2 SVGIG (reference sequence). This CDR3 has 9 amino acids. CDR3 region: CAWNYEQYF. CDR3 nucleotide sequence: TGTGCCTGGAACTACGAGCAGTACTTC.

The V and J genes are TRBV18 and TRBJ2-2; maybe TRBD1 (6 bases). CDR1 is KGHSH, CDR2 LQKENI, per germline. V was shortened by 3 bases and J by 4 bases, with 18 bases between the two germline ends. This CDR3 is 17 amino acids long. The CDR3 nucleotides read TGTGCCAGCTCACCCTTCACAGGGAGCGCGACCACCGGGGAGCTGTTTTTT. Translating it yields CASSPFTGSATTGELFF.

The V and J genes are TRBV15 and TRBJ1-1; D possibly corresponds to TRBD1 (6 bases). CDR1 is LNHNV, CDR2 YYDKDF, per germline (reference sequence). This CDR3 spans 17 amino acids. V lost 0 bases and J 0 bases, leaving 14 bases between the germline ends. CDR3 residues: CATSRDQWGQMNTEAFF. CDR3 nucleotide sequence: TGTGCCACCAGCAGAGATCAATGGGGGCAGATGAACACTGAAGCTTTCTTT.

This chain uses TRBV6-5 with TRBJ2-3; 8 bases agree with TRBD1. V was clipped by 6 bases and J by 0 bases; unmatched bases: 5. This CDR3 is built from 15 residues. CDR1 and CDR2 (germline): MNHEY, SVGAGI. The CDR3 is CASSDRGPSTDTQYF. The CDR3 nucleotides are TGTGCCAGCAGCGACAGGGGCCCTAGCACAGATACGCAGTATTTT.